This entry lists 16 T cell receptor beta chains sequenced from one sample in a study of control samples from healthy donors and cancer patients. Assay: immunoSEQ multiplex PCR; the TCRdb copy retains only in-frame clones and omits some. The sample includes 170,000 or so clones, approximately 94% of them seen just once. Sample: blood. The receptors stem from a young woman in good health.

In this sample, this clone turned up many times. The chain joins TRBV19 to TRBJ1-6; no clear D gene. The CDR3 extends over 13 amino acids. The V end lost 5 bases, the J end lost 4 bases, and 6 bases lay between the germline ends. Germline-derived CDR1 and CDR2 are LNHDA and SQIVND (reference sequence). The CDR3 nucleotides are TGTGCCAGTAGTCCGGAGTATAATTCACCCCTCCACTTT. Translating it yields CASSPEYNSPLHF.

This clone appeared a single time. The chain combines TRBV5-4 with TRBJ1-2; 7 bases map to TRBD1. CDR1 and CDR2 (germline): SGHNT, YYREEE (reference sequence). The CDR3 consists of 13 residues. V shed 4 bases and J 5 bases; nucleotides not matched to a gene: 5. The chain's CDR3 is CASSLGTDYGYTF. The CDR3 DNA reads TGTGCCAGCAGCCTCGGGACAGATTATGGCTACACCTTC.

In DNA form, the CDR3 reads TGCAGCGCCACTATCGAGGTGAATCAGCCCCAGCATTTT. This sequence encodes CSATIEVNQPQHF. The V gene is TRBV29-1, the J gene TRBJ1-5; D is unresolved. The germline V and J ends were trimmed by 7 bases and 4 bases, with 14 bases remaining between them. The CDR3 totals 13 residues. Germline V gene lookup returns CDR1 SQVTM and CDR2 ANQGSEA. Variable domain in full (rest from reference TRBV29-1 and TRBJ1-5): SAVISQKPSRDICQRGTSLTIQCQVDSQVTMMFWYRQQPGQSLTLIATANQGSEATYESGFVIDKFPISRPNLTFSTLTVSNMSPEDSSIYLCSATIEVNQPQHFGDGTRLSIL.

This rearrangement joins TRBV10-3 to TRBJ2-7, with 7 nucleotides matching TRBD1. CDR1 and CDR2 from the germline V gene are ENHRY and SYGVKD. The V segment lost 3 bases and the J segment 5 bases; nucleotides outside the gene matches: 4. The CDR3 consists of 13 residues. CDR3 sequence: CAISETGVHEQYF. CDR3 nucleotides: TGTGCCATCAGTGAAACAGGGGTCCACGAGCAGTACTTC.

The V gene is TRBV28, the J gene TRBJ2-7; D is perhaps TRBD2 (6 bases). Trimming removed 6 bases at V and 3 bases at J, with 18 bases between. The CDR3 is made up of 15 amino acids. Germline CDR1 MDHEN, CDR2 SYDVKM. The CDR3 bases are TGTGCCAGCAGCCCCTCACTAGCCCAAAACTACGAGCAGTACTTC. It codes for CASSPSLAQNYEQYF.

Regarding this clone: Compared with germline, one end of the junction differs, possibly owing to a read error. The rearrangement uses TRBV7-3 and TRBJ2-3; D may be TRBD1 or TRBD2 (5 bases each). The CDR3 has 14 residues. Germline V gene sequence: CDR1 SGHTA, CDR2 FQGTGA. The CDR3 protein is CASSLGTSTDTQYF. The CDR3, as DNA: TGTGCCAGCAGCTTGGGGACCAGCACAGATACACAGTATTTT.

This clone was observed once. CDR3 residues: CASSYTEDGYTF. The CDR3 bases are TGTGCCAGCAGTTATACTGAGGATGGCTACACCTTC. The chain uses TRBV7-9 and TRBJ1-2; the D is unclear. Looked up from germline, CDR1 is SEHNR and CDR2 is FQNEAQ (reference sequence). The CDR3 totals 12 residues. The V end lost 6 bases, the J end lost 6 bases, and 11 bases lay between the germline ends.

Only one count was recorded for this clone. The chain joins TRBV2 to TRBJ2-7; 7 bases are shared with TRBD1. After removal of 1 base from V and 4 bases from J, the junction contained 4 bases not matched to a gene. Looked up from germline, CDR1 is SNHLY and CDR2 is FYNNEI. The CDR3 is made up of 14 amino acids. In nucleotides, the CDR3 is TGTGCCAGCAGTGAAGGACAGGGACGTTACGAGCAGTACTTC. Translation: CASSEGQGRYEQYF. The whole variable domain, filled in from reference TRBV2 and TRBJ2-7, reads EPEVTQTPSHQVTQMGQEVILRCVPISNHLYFYWYRQILGQKVEFLVSFYNNEISEKSEIFDDQFSVERPDGSNFTLKIRSTKLEDSAMYFCASSEGQGRYEQYFGPGTRLTVT.

This clone was recorded a few times. V gene TRBV7-9 combines with J gene TRBJ1-6, with D perhaps TRBD1 (5 bases). The CDR3 contains 14 residues. The V end lost 5 bases, the J end lost 5 bases, and 10 bases lay between the germline ends. The germline V gene encodes CDR1 SEHNR and CDR2 FQNEAQ (reference sequence). CDR3 sequence (DNA): TGTGCCAGCAGCCGGGACGGAAATAATTCACCCCTCCACTTT. This codes for CASSRDGNNSPLHF. Supplemented by reference TRBV7-9 and TRBJ1-6, the full variable domain reads DTGVSQNPRHKITKRGQNVTFRCDPISEHNRLYWYRQTLGQGPEFLTYFQNEAQLEKSRLLSDRFSAERPKGSFSTLEIQRTEQGDSAMYLCASSRDGNNSPLHFGNGTRLTVT.

The V call is TRBV21-1, the J call TRBJ1-2. TRBV21-1 is flagged as a pseudogene. This CDR3 region has 17 residues. Written as DNA, the CDR3 is TGTGCCAGCAGCAAACGGGGGGGCGTCCAAGTTAACTATGGCTACACCTTC. As protein: CASSKRGGVQVNYGYTF.

This chain connects TRBV4-1 to TRBJ2-5, with 11 positions matching TRBD1. J was trimmed by 1 base and V by 3 bases; bases with no gene match: 4. CDR1 MGHRA and CDR2 YSYEKL come from the germline V gene. This CDR3 is 16 amino acids long. CDR3 DNA sequence: TGCGCCAGCAGCCAGGAGGGACAGGGGGGCCAAGAGACCCAGTACTTC. This translates into CASSQEGQGGQETQYF.

CDR3 nucleotides: TGTGCCAGTAGGCACAGGGGGAACACTGAAGCTTTCTTT. Translated: CASRHRGNTEAFF. The chain links TRBV19 to TRBJ1-1, with 7 bases aligning to TRBD1. The germline CDR1 and CDR2 sequences are LNHDA and SQIVND (reference sequence). Unmatched junction bases numbered 2, after V lost 6 bases and J lost 1 base. The CDR3 contains 13 residues.

The sample holds one count of this clone. The V gene is TRBV3-1 (or the pseudogene TRBV3-2), the J gene TRBJ2-5, with D perhaps TRBD2 (5 bases). Looked up from germline, CDR1 is LGHDT and CDR2 is YNNKEL (reference sequence). The CDR3 runs to 13 residues. V was cut by 4 bases and J by 4 bases, with 10 bases left in between. This CDR3 is CASSPGGPETQYF. The CDR3 DNA reads as TGTGCCAGCAGCCCTGGAGGACCAGAGACCCAGTACTTC.

The chain links TRBV7-2 to TRBJ1-5; D remains ambiguous. The germline V gene has CDR1 SGHTA and CDR2 FQGNSA. The CDR3 runs 13 residues. V shed 2 bases and J shed 4 bases, with 6 bases lying between them. The DNA for the CDR3 is TGTGCCAGCAGCTTAAGTTGGAATCAGCCCCAGCATTTT. Its translation is CASSLSWNQPQHF.

The V call is TRBV11-2, the J call TRBJ1-6, with D uncertain. CDR1 is SGHAT and CDR2 is FQNNGV in the germline V gene. Trimming left V 3 bases short and J 6 bases short, with 12 bases between. The CDR3 sequence is 15 residues long. The CDR3 loop is CASSFLEGGNSPLHF. The CDR3 DNA follows: TGTGCCAGCAGCTTTCTGGAGGGTGGTAATTCACCCCTCCACTTT.

This clone showed up just once. The rearrangement uses TRBV11-2 and TRBJ2-3; unclear D gene. The germline gives CDR1 SGHAT, CDR2 FQNNGV. The CDR3 covers 15 residues. With 3 bases removed from V and 1 base from J, the gap between germline ends came to 11 bases. In DNA, the CDR3 is TGTGCCAGCAGCTTGAGTGCGTTCCGCACAGATACGCAGTATTTT. Amino acid sequence: CASSLSAFRTDTQYF.